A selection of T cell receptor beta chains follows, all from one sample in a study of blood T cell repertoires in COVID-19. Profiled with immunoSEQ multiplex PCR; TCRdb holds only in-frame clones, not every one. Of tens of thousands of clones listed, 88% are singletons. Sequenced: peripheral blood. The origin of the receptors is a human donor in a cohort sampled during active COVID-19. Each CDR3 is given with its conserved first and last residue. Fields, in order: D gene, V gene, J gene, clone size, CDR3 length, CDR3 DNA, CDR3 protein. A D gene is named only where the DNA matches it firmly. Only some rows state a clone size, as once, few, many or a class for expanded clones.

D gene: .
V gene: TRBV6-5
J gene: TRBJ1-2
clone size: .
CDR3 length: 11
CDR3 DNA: TGTGCCACCGACATCTTAAATGGCTACACCTTC
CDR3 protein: CATDILNGYTF

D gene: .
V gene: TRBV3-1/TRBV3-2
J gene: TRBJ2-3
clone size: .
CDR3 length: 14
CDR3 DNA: TGTGCCAGCAGCCATCGCGCGGTCCGAGATACGCAGTATTTT
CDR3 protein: CASSHRAVRDTQYF

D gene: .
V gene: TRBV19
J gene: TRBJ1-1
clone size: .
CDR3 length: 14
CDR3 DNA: TGTGCCAGTAGTACCCACAGGGAGAACACTGAAGCTTTCTTT
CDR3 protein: CASSTHRENTEAFF

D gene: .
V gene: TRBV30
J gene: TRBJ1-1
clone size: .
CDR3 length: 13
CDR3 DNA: TGTGCCTGGAGCACCGGGGTTAACACTGAAGCTTTCTTT
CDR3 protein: CAWSTGVNTEAFF

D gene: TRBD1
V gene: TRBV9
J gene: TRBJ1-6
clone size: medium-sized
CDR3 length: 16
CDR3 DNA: TGTGCCAGCAGCGTAGCGGGACAGGGGGACGGTTCACCCCTCCACTTT
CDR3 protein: CASSVAGQGDGSPLHF

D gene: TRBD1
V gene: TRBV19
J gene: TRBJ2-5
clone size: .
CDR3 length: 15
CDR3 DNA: TGTGCCAGTAGTATATCGACAGGGGATCGAGAGACCCAGTACTTC
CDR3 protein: CASSISTGDRETQYF

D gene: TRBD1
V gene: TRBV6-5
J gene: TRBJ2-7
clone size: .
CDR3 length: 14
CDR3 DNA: TGTGCCAGCAGCCCCAACAGACAGGGGCGGGAGCAGTACTTC
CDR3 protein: CASSPNRQGREQYF

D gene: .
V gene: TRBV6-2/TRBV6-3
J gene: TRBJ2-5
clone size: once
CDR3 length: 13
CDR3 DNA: TGTGCCAGCAGTTATGACAGTCAAGAGACCCAGTACTTC
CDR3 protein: CASSYDSQETQYF

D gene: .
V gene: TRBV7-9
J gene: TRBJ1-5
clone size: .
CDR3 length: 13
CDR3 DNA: TGTGCCAGCAGCTCCCAGGGTGATCAGCCCCAGCATTTT
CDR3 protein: CASSSQGDQPQHF

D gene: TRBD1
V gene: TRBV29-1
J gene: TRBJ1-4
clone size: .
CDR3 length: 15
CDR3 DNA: TGCAGCGCCCGGACAGGGAAAGAGGGCTTCGAAAAACTGTTTTTT
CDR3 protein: CSARTGKEGFEKLFF

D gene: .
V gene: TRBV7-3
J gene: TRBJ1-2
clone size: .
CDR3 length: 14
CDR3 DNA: TGTGCCAGCAGCTTAAAAGTGGGCGTCTATGGCTACACCTTC
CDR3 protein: CASSLKVGVYGYTF

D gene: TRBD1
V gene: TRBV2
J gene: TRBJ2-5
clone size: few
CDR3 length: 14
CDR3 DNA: TGTGCCAGCAGTGGTCCAGGGGGACAAGAGACCCAGTACTTC
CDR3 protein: CASSGPGGQETQYF

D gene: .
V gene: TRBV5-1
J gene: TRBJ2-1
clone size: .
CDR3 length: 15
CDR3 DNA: TGCGCCAGCAGCTTGGTGTCTTCCCTTTACAATGAGCAGTTCTTC
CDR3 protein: CASSLVSSLYNEQFF

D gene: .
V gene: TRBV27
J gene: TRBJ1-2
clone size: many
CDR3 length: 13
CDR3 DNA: TGTGCCAGCAGGCCACAGGGCTCCAATGGCTACACCTTC
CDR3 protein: CASRPQGSNGYTF

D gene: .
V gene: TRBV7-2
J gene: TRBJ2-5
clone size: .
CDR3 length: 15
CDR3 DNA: TGTGCCAGCAGCTTAGGTCAGGGGCCCCAAGAGACCCAGTACTTC
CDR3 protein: CASSLGQGPQETQYF

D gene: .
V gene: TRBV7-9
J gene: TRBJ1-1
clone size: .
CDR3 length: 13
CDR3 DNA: TGTGCCAGCAGCTCTATCGCGAGTGCTGAAGCTTTCTTT
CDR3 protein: CASSSIASAEAFF

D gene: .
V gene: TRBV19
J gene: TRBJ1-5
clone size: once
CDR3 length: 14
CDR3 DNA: TGTGCCAGTAGGAAACCAGGGGAGGGACAGCCCCAGCATTTT
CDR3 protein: CASRKPGEGQPQHF

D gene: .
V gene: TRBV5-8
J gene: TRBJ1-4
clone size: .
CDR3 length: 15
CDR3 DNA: TGTGCCAGCAGCTCCCGGGGGAGGTTCTATGAAAAACTGTTTTTT
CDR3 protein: CASSSRGRFYEKLFF